This is a list of T cell receptor beta chains from one sample in a study of high-grade serous ovarian cancer treatment subgroups. Generated by immunoSEQ multiplex PCR, the TCRdb table keeps only in-frame clones and is missing some. Of approximately 5,900 clones in the sample, more than 60% were seen once. The sequenced sample consisted of tumor tissue. Every receptor here comes from a human donor with high-grade serous ovarian cancer. Each CDR3 is given with its conserved first and last residue. The order of the fields is clone size, J gene, V gene, CDR3 protein. Some rows have no size entry. The others give once, few or many, or a class for an expanded clone.

clone_size: NA; j_call: TRBJ2-7; v_call: TRBV7-2; cdr3_aa: CASSLALGSGIYEQYF
clone_size: NA; j_call: TRBJ2-3; v_call: TRBV29-1; cdr3_aa: CSVRGTGGWDTQYF
clone_size: NA; j_call: TRBJ2-2; v_call: TRBV7-2; cdr3_aa: CASSLRALNTGELFF
clone_size: NA; j_call: TRBJ1-1; v_call: TRBV7-9; cdr3_aa: CASNEGGSTEAFF
clone_size: NA; j_call: TRBJ2-1; v_call: TRBV19; cdr3_aa: CASSFGWGVSYNEQFF
clone_size: NA; j_call: TRBJ2-7; v_call: TRBV6-1; cdr3_aa: CASSEGPSYEQYF
clone_size: NA; j_call: NA; v_call: TRBV10-3; cdr3_aa: CAIRSGTLYYEQYF
clone_size: once; j_call: TRBJ2-3; v_call: TRBV28; cdr3_aa: CASTPGQVMDTQYF
clone_size: NA; j_call: TRBJ1-2; v_call: TRBV27; cdr3_aa: CASSQQGGRGYGYTF
clone_size: NA; j_call: TRBJ2-4; v_call: TRBV6-6; cdr3_aa: CARGLGGQHIQYF
clone_size: once; j_call: TRBJ1-4; v_call: TRBV5-6; cdr3_aa: CASSLFRGAITNEKLFF
clone_size: once; j_call: TRBJ1-3; v_call: TRBV5-4; cdr3_aa: CASSFDQGRGNTIYF
clone_size: few; j_call: TRBJ1-2; v_call: TRBV6-1; cdr3_aa: CASSENLRSGYTF
clone_size: NA; j_call: TRBJ1-4; v_call: TRBV9; cdr3_aa: CASSVGIGEKLFF
clone_size: NA; j_call: TRBJ2-6; v_call: TRBV2; cdr3_aa: CASRGQSGANVLTF
clone_size: NA; j_call: TRBJ2-1; v_call: TRBV9; cdr3_aa: CASSVRTGGVGNEQFF
clone_size: NA; j_call: TRBJ1-1; v_call: TRBV30; cdr3_aa: CAWSPPGQPNTEAFF
clone_size: NA; j_call: TRBJ2-1; v_call: TRBV28; cdr3_aa: CASRRLAGDWEQFF
clone_size: NA; j_call: TRBJ2-2; v_call: TRBV10-3; cdr3_aa: CAIRTSGTTGELFF
clone_size: NA; j_call: TRBJ2-5; v_call: TRBV4-3; cdr3_aa: CASSQDRLAGGRVETQYF
clone_size: NA; j_call: TRBJ2-5; v_call: TRBV4-3; cdr3_aa: CASSQDAGETQYF
clone_size: large; j_call: TRBJ1-1; v_call: TRBV25-1; cdr3_aa: CASSGSVMGSTEAFF
clone_size: NA; j_call: TRBJ2-3; v_call: TRBV5-1; cdr3_aa: CASSYGGGGTDTQYF
clone_size: NA; j_call: TRBJ1-2; v_call: TRBV6-5; cdr3_aa: CASSEGDNYGYTF
clone_size: NA; j_call: TRBJ1-5; v_call: TRBV28; cdr3_aa: CASSPLQGNQPQHF
clone_size: NA; j_call: TRBJ1-1; v_call: TRBV7-8; cdr3_aa: CASSFPGGTEAFF
clone_size: few; j_call: TRBJ2-2; v_call: TRBV7-2; cdr3_aa: CASSWAGELFF
clone_size: few; j_call: TRBJ2-1; v_call: TRBV19; cdr3_aa: CASSIGGLAPGSYNEQFF
clone_size: NA; j_call: TRBJ2-1; v_call: TRBV19; cdr3_aa: CASSIMDEQFF
clone_size: once; j_call: TRBJ2-3; v_call: TRBV19; cdr3_aa: CASSIQPPGTGLTDTQYF
clone_size: NA; j_call: TRBJ1-4; v_call: TRBV6-5; cdr3_aa: CASSYNSQLVELFF
clone_size: NA; j_call: TRBJ1-2; v_call: TRBV2; cdr3_aa: CASRGQNYGYTF
clone_size: NA; j_call: TRBJ2-1; v_call: TRBV7-2; cdr3_aa: CASSLARSNEQFF
clone_size: NA; j_call: TRBJ2-3; v_call: TRBV12-5; cdr3_aa: CASGFGTNTDTQYF
clone_size: NA; j_call: TRBJ2-7; v_call: TRBV28; cdr3_aa: CASSPPGTPVYEQYF
clone_size: NA; j_call: TRBJ2-1; v_call: TRBV7-9; cdr3_aa: CASARDGSYNEQFF
clone_size: NA; j_call: TRBJ2-7; v_call: TRBV28; cdr3_aa: CASSVFQGSYEQYF
clone_size: once; j_call: TRBJ2-7; v_call: TRBV9; cdr3_aa: CASSGDGYEQYF
clone_size: once; j_call: TRBJ2-7; v_call: TRBV27; cdr3_aa: CASSSGHLYEQYF
clone_size: NA; j_call: TRBJ1-2; v_call: TRBV29-1; cdr3_aa: CSVESRREDGYTF
clone_size: NA; j_call: TRBJ2-7; v_call: TRBV10-2; cdr3_aa: CASSDGTGGEKQYF
clone_size: NA; j_call: TRBJ2-1; v_call: TRBV15; cdr3_aa: CATSRGGDGEQFF
clone_size: NA; j_call: TRBJ1-1; v_call: TRBV4-3; cdr3_aa: CASSQVSPRGRTEAFF
clone_size: NA; j_call: TRBJ2-3; v_call: TRBV7-8; cdr3_aa: CASSSPGADTQYF
clone_size: few; j_call: TRBJ1-1; v_call: TRBV28; cdr3_aa: CASTAPTTEAFF
clone_size: few; j_call: TRBJ1-2; v_call: TRBV7-9; cdr3_aa: CASSETDYGYTF
clone_size: medium-sized; j_call: TRBJ2-7; v_call: TRBV9; cdr3_aa: CASSARPDRGEEQYF
clone_size: NA; j_call: TRBJ2-1; v_call: TRBV7-2; cdr3_aa: CASSLEVGLAGLREQFF
clone_size: NA; j_call: TRBJ2-7; v_call: TRBV5-1; cdr3_aa: CASSLGGSNYEQYF
clone_size: NA; j_call: TRBJ2-2; v_call: TRBV6-6; cdr3_aa: CASRRGGRAGELFF
clone_size: few; j_call: TRBJ2-2; v_call: TRBV4-3; cdr3_aa: CASSPMVGLYTGELFF
clone_size: NA; j_call: TRBJ1-4; v_call: TRBV7-9; cdr3_aa: CASSLPGGKLFF
clone_size: once; j_call: TRBJ2-7; v_call: TRBV27; cdr3_aa: CASSLGQDYEQYF
clone_size: NA; j_call: TRBJ1-1; v_call: TRBV5-6; cdr3_aa: CASSWGQATEAFF
clone_size: NA; j_call: TRBJ2-7; v_call: TRBV28; cdr3_aa: CASLAGASYEQYF